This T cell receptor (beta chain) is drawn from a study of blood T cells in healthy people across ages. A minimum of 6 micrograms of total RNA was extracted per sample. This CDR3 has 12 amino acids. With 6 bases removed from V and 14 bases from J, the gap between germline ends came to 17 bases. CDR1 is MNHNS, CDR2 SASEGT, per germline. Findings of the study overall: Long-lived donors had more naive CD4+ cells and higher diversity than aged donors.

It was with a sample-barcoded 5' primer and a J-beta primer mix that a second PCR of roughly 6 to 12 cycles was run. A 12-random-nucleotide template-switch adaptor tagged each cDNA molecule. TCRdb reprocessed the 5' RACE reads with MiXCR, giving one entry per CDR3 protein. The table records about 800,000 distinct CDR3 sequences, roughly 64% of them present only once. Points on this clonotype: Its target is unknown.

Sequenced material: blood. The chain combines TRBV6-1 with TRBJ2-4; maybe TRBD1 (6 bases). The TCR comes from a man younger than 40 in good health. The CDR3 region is CASRAPGQQKYF. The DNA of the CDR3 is TGTGCCAGCAGGGCCCCGGGACAACAAAAGTACTTC.